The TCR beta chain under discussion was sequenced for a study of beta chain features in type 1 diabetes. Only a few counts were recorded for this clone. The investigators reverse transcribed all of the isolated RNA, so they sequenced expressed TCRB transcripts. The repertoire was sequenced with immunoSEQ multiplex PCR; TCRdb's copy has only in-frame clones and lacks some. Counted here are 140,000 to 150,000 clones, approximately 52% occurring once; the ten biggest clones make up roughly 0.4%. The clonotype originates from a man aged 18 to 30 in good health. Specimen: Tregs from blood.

As DNA, the CDR3 is TGTGCCAGTACCCCTGCGGGTAGGGACAATGAGCAGTTCTTC. Protein: CASTPAGRDNEQFF. V and J are TRBV19 and TRBJ2-1, with a possible D match to TRBD2 (5 bases). The CDR3 is made up of 14 amino acids. Germline V CDR1 and CDR2: LNHDA, SQIVND (reference sequence). The germline V and J ends were trimmed by 7 bases and 5 bases, with 15 bases remaining between them.